The 24 T cell receptor beta chains presented below share a single source sample, sequenced in a study of breast tumors, draining lymph nodes, adjacent tissues. The lymph nodes were axillary draining lymph nodes from breast cancer patients. TCRdb recomputed calls from the multiplex PCR reads with MiXCR, one row per CDR3 protein. The table shows about 200,000 distinct CDR3 sequences, with 34% occurring only once. Sequencing was performed on axillary lymph node tissue. The receptors were gathered from a female donor with breast cancer. Some clones in this sample may be carry-over from other donors' samples.

Note on this clonotype: This sequence may be a read error, since a much larger clone differs from it by one base. V and J are TRBV4-2 and TRBJ2-3; D is uncertain. The CDR3 loop spans 16 amino acids. The germline V gene encodes CDR1 LGHNA and CDR2 YNFKEQ. CDR3 nucleotide sequence: TGTGCCAGCAACCAAAGAAGGGTCGCTCGTAGTGGTACGCAGTATTTT. Protein product: CASNQRRVARSGTQYF.

This chain uses TRBV29-1 with TRBJ2-7; 7 nucleotides match TRBD2. J was trimmed by 0 bases and V by 1 base; bases with no gene match: 6. Germline loops: CDR1 SQVTM, CDR2 ANQGSEA. The CDR3 has 15 residues. CDR3 DNA sequence: TGCAGCGTTGAAGGGGCGGGAGAGAACTCCTACGAGCAGTACTTC. Protein sequence: CSVEGAGENSYEQYF.

This clonotype was counted at least ten times. The chain has TRBV10-3 and TRBJ2-2; 8 bases are a match to TRBD2. Losses at the gene ends were 10 bases for V and 6 bases for J; bases not matched to a gene: 13. The CDR3 sequence is 15 residues long. The V gene's germline CDR1 is ENHRY and CDR2 SYGVKD. The CDR3: CATSVGLARSGELFF. The CDR3 region has the DNA TGTGCCACAAGTGTAGGACTAGCTCGGTCCGGGGAGCTGTTTTTT.

The V call is TRBV20-1, the J call TRBJ2-3, with 9 positions matching TRBD2. V lost 5 bases to trimming and J lost 5 bases; unmatched junction nucleotides: 8. Germline assignment: CDR1 DFQATT and CDR2 SNEGSKA (reference sequence). The CDR3 has 14 residues. The CDR3 loop is CSAELAGPGDTQYF. CDR3 DNA: TGCAGTGCTGAACTAGCGGGCCCTGGAGATACGCAGTATTTT.

This clonotype showed up just a few times. One end of the junction varies from germline; a read error may be responsible. J is TRBJ1-2 and V is TRBV18; D possibly corresponds to TRBD1 (6 bases). This CDR3 has 18 amino acids. The germline V gene encodes CDR1 KGHSH and CDR2 LQKENI. The CDR3 sequence is CASSPLTGGTGAHYGYTF. CDR3 in DNA: TGTGCCAGCTCGCCACTTACCGGAGGTACGGGGGCGCACTATGGCTACACCTTC. The full variable domain, its missing parts supplied by reference TRBV18 and TRBJ1-2, is NAGVMQNPRHLVRRRGQEARLRCSPMKGHSHVYWYRQLPEEGLKFMVYLQKENIIDESGMPKERFSAEFPKEGPSILRIQQVVRGDSAAYFCASSPLTGGTGAHYGYTFGSGTRLTVV.

Of note for this clonotype: Just one base apart from a much larger clone, this may be a read error. The chain is built from TRBV7-3 and TRBJ2-5; no clear D gene. V lost 5 bases and J lost 5, with 12 bases in between. CDR3 length: 13 residues. CDR1 SGHTA and CDR2 FQGTGA come from the germline V gene. The CDR3 spells CASSGTGSETQYF. CDR3 nucleotide sequence: TGTGCCAGCAGCGGTACTGGTTCCGAGACCCAGTACTTC.

The sample holds a few counts of this clonotype. The CDR3 end shows no conserved phenylalanine or tryptophan, and so a read error is likely. This chain connects TRBV7-2 to TRBJ2-1; TRBD2 might be the D (6 bases). CDR3 length: 14 residues. Germline CDR1 and CDR2: SGHTA and FQGNSA. Trimming left V 5 bases short and J 8 bases short, with 16 bases between. CDR3 nucleotides: TGTGCCAGCAGCAAGACTAGATTCCCACATGAGCAGTTCCTC. Encoded protein: CASSKTRFPHEQFL.

The table lists this clonotype with many counts. The chain recombines TRBV20-1 with TRBJ1-2; 7 bases agree with TRBD1. The CDR3 runs 13 residues. The V gene's germline CDR1 is DFQATT and CDR2 SNEGSKA (reference sequence). With 2 bases clipped from V and 6 bases from J, the junction kept 6 bases outside the gene matches. The CDR3 coding sequence is TGCAGTGCTAGACCCACAGGGGCCCATGGCTACACCTTC. As protein: CSARPTGAHGYTF.

This clonotype turned up a few times. The chain joins TRBV6-2 or TRBV6-3 to TRBJ2-1; no reliable D call. CDR3 length: 12 residues. Germline assignment: CDR1 MNHEY and CDR2 SVGEGT. Trimming took off 3 bases at V and 9 bases at J, with 9 bases between the two ends. CDR3 DNA sequence: TGTGCCAGCAGTTATGCGTTTCGTGAGCAGTTCTTC. It yields the protein CASSYAFREQFF.

A word on this clonotype: A much larger clone differs from this one at a single base, so this may be a read error. The chain combines TRBV9 with TRBJ2-1, with 10 bases identical to TRBD2. CDR1 SGDLS and CDR2 YYNGEE come from the germline V gene. The CDR3 consists of 16 residues. Losses at the gene ends were 4 bases for V and 3 bases for J; bases not matched to a gene: 7. For the CDR3, the DNA is TGTGCCAGCAGCTCTGCCGGGACTAGCGTCTACAATGAGCAGTTCTTC. Its translation is CASSSAGTSVYNEQFF.

As for this clonotype: A read error may produce the germline difference seen at one junction end. The chain uses TRBV20-1 and TRBJ2-3; D remains unclear. This CDR3 is 14 amino acids long. The germline V gene encodes CDR1 DFQATT and CDR2 SNEGSKA (reference sequence). The CDR3 region has the DNA TGCAGTGCTAGAAGACCCGATGGCACAGCTACGCAGTATTTT. Translation gives CSARRPDGTATQYF.

This clonotype was recorded only once. The chain is built from TRBV7-9 and TRBJ2-5; 11 nucleotides agree with TRBD2. J gave up 1 base and V 5 bases, and 6 bases lay outside the gene matches. Germline CDR1 is SEHNR and CDR2 is FQNEAQ (reference sequence). The length of the CDR3 is 16 residues. Here the CDR3 DNA reads TGTGCCAGCAGCGGATTAGCGGGAGGGCTCCAAGAGACCCAGTACTTC. Translation: CASSGLAGGLQETQYF.

This clonotype was detected ten times or more. J is TRBJ1-2 and V is TRBV18; D not certain. The CDR3 covers 13 residues. Germline V CDR1 and CDR2: KGHSH, LQKENI. V gave up 3 bases and J gave up 10 bases, with 15 bases separating them. This CDR3 is CASSPRGAGPYTF. DNA of the CDR3: TGTGCCAGCTCACCGCGAGGAGCTGGACCCTACACCTTC.

V and J are TRBV24-1 and TRBJ2-2; 10 bases align to TRBD2. The CDR3 covers 12 residues. Trimming took 10 bases from V and 7 from J; bases not matched to a gene: 2. Germline-derived CDR1 and CDR2 are KGHDR and SFDVKD. In nucleotides, the CDR3 is TGTGCCACTACTAGCGGGGTCGGGGAGCTGTTTTTT. This encodes CATTSGVGELFF.

This clonotype was seen at least ten times. V and J are TRBV7-2 and TRBJ1-4, with 9 bases aligning to TRBD1. The V and J ends lost 4 bases and 8 bases, in that order; junction bases with no gene match: 8. The germline gives CDR1 SGHTA, CDR2 FQGNSA. The CDR3 is 15 residues long. DNA of the CDR3: TGTGCCAGCAGCTCGGACAGGGGACCTGGAGAAAAACTGTTTTTT. It specifies CASSSDRGPGEKLFF.

This clonotype is labeled medium-sized. The gene calls are TRBV6-1 and TRBJ2-6; no definite D call. Germline loops: CDR1 MNHNS, CDR2 SASEGT. This CDR3 region has 14 residues. Trimming pared 4 bases from V and 4 bases from J, leaving 8 bases between. CDR3 DNA sequence: TGTGCCAGCAGTGCTGATGACGGGGCCAACGTCCTGACTTTC. Protein sequence: CASSADDGANVLTF.

This clonotype was seen a handful of times. A clone one base away is much larger, so this may be a read error. Given the absence of the conserved phenylalanine or tryptophan at the CDR3 end, a read error is likely. J is TRBJ2-5 and V is TRBV19, with D perhaps matching TRBD1 or TRBD2 (7 bases each). CDR3 length equals 16 residues. Germline V gene sequence: CDR1 LNHDA, CDR2 SQIVND (reference sequence). The V end was cut by 5 bases, the J end by 2 bases, with 18 bases between. The CDR3 loop is CASSLNRGGRQETQYS. The CDR3 DNA reads as TGTGCCAGTAGTCTAAACAGGGGAGGGCGGCAAGAGACCCAGTACTCC.

This clonotype was recorded many times. A much bigger clone sits one base away, suggesting this may be a read error. No conserved phenylalanine or tryptophan is present at the end of the CDR3, so a read error is the likely explanation. The rearrangement links TRBV19 to TRBJ2-1, with D maybe TRBD2 (6 bases). Per germline, CDR1 LNHDA and CDR2 SQIVND (reference sequence). The CDR3 sequence is 16 residues long. Trimming removed 4 bases from V and 5 bases from J, with 18 bases in between. The CDR3, as DNA: TGTGCCAGTAGTACGACGCTACGGGGGACCGACAATGAGCAGTTCTCC. Its translation: CASSTTLRGTDNEQFS.

In this sample, this clonotype turned up many times. The chain combines TRBV6-5 with TRBJ1-2; 7 bases map to TRBD1. The CDR3 totals 13 residues. Germline assignment: CDR1 MNHEY and CDR2 SVGAGI. The V and J ends lost 6 bases and 8 bases, in that order; junction bases with no gene match: 9. CDR3 coding DNA: TGTGCCAGCAGCCCGTGGACAGGCGGCGGCTACACCTTC. Its protein is CASSPWTGGGYTF.

This clonotype was picked up one time. This chain joins TRBV7-9 and TRBJ2-7; 13 bases agree with TRBD2. The CDR3 covers 16 residues. The V and J ends lost 1 base and 4 bases, in that order; junction bases with no gene match: 4. The V gene's germline CDR1 is SEHNR and CDR2 FQNEAQ (reference sequence). The CDR3 reads CASSLGTSGRLYEQYF. CDR3 DNA: TGTGCCAGCAGCTTAGGGACTAGCGGGAGACTTTACGAGCAGTACTTC.

This clonotype was picked up a small number of times. The J gene is TRBJ1-2, the V gene TRBV28; perhaps TRBD1 as D (5 bases). Germline CDR1 is MDHEN and CDR2 is SYDVKM. The CDR3 has 13 residues. The germline V and J ends were trimmed by 6 bases and 8 bases, with 16 bases remaining between them. CDR3 residues: CASRTGTPLGYTF. Written as DNA, the CDR3 is TGTGCCAGCAGAACCGGGACTCCCTTGGGCTACACCTTC.

This clonotype was counted at least ten times. The rearrangement joins TRBV6-6 to TRBJ2-7; no reliable D call. Germline V gene lookup returns CDR1 MNHNY and CDR2 SVGAGI (reference sequence). The CDR3 covers 10 residues. With 10 bases removed from V and 3 bases from J, the gap between germline ends came to 7 bases. The CDR3 loop is CANNFYEQYF. The CDR3 bases are TGTGCCAACAACTTCTACGAGCAGTACTTC.

About this clonotype: Being one base from a much bigger clone, this may be a read error. This chain connects TRBV10-2 to TRBJ2-7, with D tentatively TRBD2 (6 bases). With 7 bases removed from V and 5 bases from J, the gap between germline ends came to 12 bases. CDR3 size: 12 residues. The germline V gene has CDR1 WSHSY and CDR2 SAAADI. The CDR3 loop reads CASKSGGDEQYF. The CDR3, as DNA: TGCGCCAGCAAAAGCGGAGGGGACGAGCAGTACTTC.

There are many counts of this clonotype. This sequence joins TRBV9 and TRBJ1-6, with D unclear. The CDR3 is 14 residues long. Germline V gene data show CDR1 as SGDLS and CDR2 as YYNGEE. Deletions cut 0 bases from V and 5 bases from J, with 6 bases between. This CDR3 reads CASSVAGDNSPLHF. The CDR3 DNA reads TGTGCCAGCAGCGTAGCCGGGGATAATTCACCCCTCCACTTT.